This T cell receptor beta chain was profiled in a study of post-analysis software for immune sequencing data. About this clonotype: The antigen is undetermined.

Presence of unique molecular identifiers characterized the TCR beta cDNA libraries. From the PCR reads, TCRdb called clonotypes with MiXCR, one entry per CDR3 protein. The table records roughly 620,000 distinct CDR3 sequences, 44% of them present only once. Overall study results and limits: Multiple sclerosis patients had significantly lower normalized Chao1 diversity than controls.

This TCR was recovered from a girl aged 5 to 17 with multiple sclerosis. Material for sequencing was blood.

The CDR3 spells CASSYEREIYNEQFF. The CDR3 DNA reads TGTGCCAGCAGTTACGAGCGGGAGATCTACAATGAGCAGTTCTTC. The V gene is TRBV6-6, the J gene TRBJ2-1, with 8 bases that match TRBD2. Per the germline V gene, CDR1 is MNHNY and CDR2 is SVGAGI (reference sequence). Trimming took 2 bases from V and 3 from J; bases not matched to a gene: 3. CDR3 length: 15 residues.